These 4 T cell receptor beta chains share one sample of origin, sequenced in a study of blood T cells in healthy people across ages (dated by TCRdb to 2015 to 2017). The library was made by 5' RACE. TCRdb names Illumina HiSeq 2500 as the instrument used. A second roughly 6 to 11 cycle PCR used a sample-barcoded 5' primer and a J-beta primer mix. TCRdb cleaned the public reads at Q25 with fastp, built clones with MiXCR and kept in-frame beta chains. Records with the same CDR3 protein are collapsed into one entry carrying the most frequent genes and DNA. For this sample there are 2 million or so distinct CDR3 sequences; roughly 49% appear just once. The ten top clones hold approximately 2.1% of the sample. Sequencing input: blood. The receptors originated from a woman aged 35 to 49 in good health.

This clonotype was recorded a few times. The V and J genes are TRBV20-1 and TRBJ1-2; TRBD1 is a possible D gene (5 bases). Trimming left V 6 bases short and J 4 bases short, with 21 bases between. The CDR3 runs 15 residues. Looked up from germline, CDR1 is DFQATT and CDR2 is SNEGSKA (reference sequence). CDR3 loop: CSAPPGRGISYGYTF. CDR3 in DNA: TGCAGTGCCCCCCCCGGGAGGGGAATCTCCTATGGCTACACCTTC.

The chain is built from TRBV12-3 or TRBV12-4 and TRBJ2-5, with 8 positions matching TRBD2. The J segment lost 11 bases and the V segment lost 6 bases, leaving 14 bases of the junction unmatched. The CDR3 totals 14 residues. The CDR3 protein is CASRISGGDNEQYF. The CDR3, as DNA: TGTGCCAGCAGAATCAGCGGGGGTGACAATGAGCAGTACTTC.

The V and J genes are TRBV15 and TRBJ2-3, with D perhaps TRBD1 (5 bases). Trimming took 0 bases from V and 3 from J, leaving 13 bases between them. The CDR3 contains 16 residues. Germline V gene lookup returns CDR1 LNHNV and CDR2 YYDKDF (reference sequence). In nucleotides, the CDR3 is TGTGCCACCAGCAGAGATCGTCTGACAGTGACAGATACGCAGTATTTT. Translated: CATSRDRLTVTDTQYF.

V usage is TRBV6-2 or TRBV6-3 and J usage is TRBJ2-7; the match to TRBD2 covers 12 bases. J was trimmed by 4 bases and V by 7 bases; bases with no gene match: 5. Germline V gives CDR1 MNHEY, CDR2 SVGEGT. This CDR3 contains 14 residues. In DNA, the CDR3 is TGTGCCAGCAACGGACTAGCGGGGCCTTACGAGCAGTACTTC. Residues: CASNGLAGPYEQYF.